This T cell receptor (beta chain) was captured in a study of control samples from healthy donors and cancer patients. The CDR3 sequence is 15 residues long. V gave up 7 bases and J gave up 3 bases, with 18 bases separating them. Germline V CDR1 and CDR2: LNHDA, SQIVND (reference sequence). The assay was immunoSEQ multiplex PCR, and TCRdb's table has in-frame clones only and misses some. The data hold about 79,000 clones, with 93% observed a single time. The sample comprised PBMCs. The chain couples TRBV19 to TRBJ1-2, with D possibly TRBD1 on 5 matching bases. This TCR derives from a woman aged 40 to 49 with lung cancer. This chain's CDR3 is CASTSGSTTYYGYTF. CDR3 nucleotide sequence: TGTGCCAGTACCTCAGGGTCTACAACTTACTATGGCTACACCTTC.